This T cell receptor (beta chain) was sequenced during a study of cytomegalovirus exposure and HLA in healthy donors. Whole-study results and caveats: Presence/absence analyses treated sequencing depth as roughly uniform across donors. V- and J-gene trimming in TCR beta was tied to a missense DCLRE1C variant by an analysis performed later.

Germline loops: CDR1 SGHKS, CDR2 YYEKEE (reference sequence). The CDR3 consists of 12 residues. Between the trimmed V and J ends, which lost 4 bases and 3 bases, there was a span of 8 bases. Concerning this clone: Antigen: not known.

The PCR contained 60 Vbeta and 13 Jbeta primers. Profiling relied on immunoSEQ multiplex PCR, and the TCRdb table lists in-frame clones only, not all of them. The sample includes approximately 110,000 clones. Material: PBMCs. The rearrangement uses TRBV5-5 and TRBJ2-7, with D hard to call. The receptor comes from a man between 50 and 59 years old in good health and CMV-seronegative. In DNA, the CDR3 is TGTGCCAGCAGCCCCGAACTCTACGAGCAGTACTTC. It encodes CASSPELYEQYF.